These 12 T cell receptor beta chains share one sample of origin, sequenced in a study of regulatory T cells in long-lasting Graves disease. Regarding time point: persistent/refractory GD, antithyroid drugs over 5 years with positive TRAb. PBMC RNA served as the TCR library source. Arm-PCR of CDR3 regions and iRepertoire HTBI primers were used to build TCR beta libraries. TCRdb reanalysed the multiplex PCR reads using MiXCR and keeps one entry per CDR3 protein. The table records 400,000 to 500,000 distinct CDR3 sequences, roughly a fifth of them present only once. The sample was peripheral blood mononuclear cells (PBMCs), taken when the disease was refractory, from a patient treated with antithyroid drugs. The receptors come from a female donor with Graves disease.

This clonotype appeared many times. The V gene is TRBV25-1, the J gene TRBJ1-2; D uncertain. Germline assignment: CDR1 MGHDK and CDR2 SYGVNS. Trimming shortened V by 8 bases and J by 0 bases, and 22 bases separated the two germline ends. There are 17 residues in the CDR3. The CDR3 is CASGHRVNTDTNYGYTF. CDR3 coding DNA: TGTGCCAGCGGTCACCGTGTTAATACGGATACTAACTATGGCTACACCTTC.

This clonotype appeared many times. V gene TRBV28 combines with J gene TRBJ2-7; 11 nucleotides agree with TRBD2. This CDR3 comprises 14 residues. Germline CDR1 reads MDHEN; CDR2 reads SYDVKM. The J segment lost 4 bases and the V segment lost 5 bases, leaving 4 bases of the junction unmatched. The CDR3 sequence is CASSPSGGWYEQYF. In DNA form, the CDR3 reads TGTGCCAGCAGTCCTAGCGGGGGGTGGTACGAGCAGTACTTC. Based on the CDR3 plus reference TRBV28 and TRBJ2-7, the full variable domain is DVKVTQSSRYLVKRTGEKVFLECVQDMDHENMFWYRQDPGLGLRLIYFSYDVKMKEKGDIPEGYSVSREKKERFSLILESASTNQTSMYLCASSPSGGWYEQYFGPGTRLTVT.

This clonotype was observed many times. This chain links TRBV20-1 with TRBJ2-5, with D unresolved. CDR1 is DFQATT, CDR2 SNEGSKA, per germline (reference sequence). This CDR3 has 12 amino acids. Trimming removed 0 bases from V and 1 base from J, with 3 bases in between. The DNA of the CDR3 is TGCAGTGCTAGAGATCTCCAAGAGACCCAGTACTTC. Translation gives CSARDLQETQYF.

This clonotype was recorded many times. The genes are TRBV11-2 and TRBJ1-1; D unresolved. This CDR3 has 12 amino acids. CDR1 and CDR2 (germline): SGHAT, FQNNGV. Trimming removed 4 bases from V and 7 bases from J, with 10 bases in between. The CDR3 DNA follows: TGTGCCAGCAGCTCCCGCACGGGTGAAGCTTTCTTT. Its protein is CASSSRTGEAFF.

This clonotype showed up just a few times. The V gene is TRBV4-1, the J gene TRBJ1-2; TRBD1 agrees at 7 bases. The V gene's germline CDR1 is MGHRA and CDR2 YSYEKL. The CDR3 spans 15 residues. The J segment lost 0 bases and the V segment lost 6 bases, leaving 7 bases of the junction unmatched. This CDR3 reads CASSRDRDTNYGYTF. The CDR3 nucleotides are TGCGCCAGCAGTCGAGACAGGGACACTAACTATGGCTACACCTTC.

There are many counts of this clonotype. V is TRBV28 and J is TRBJ2-7; D is unresolved. The CDR3 is 14 residues long. Trimming cost V 5 bases and J 3 bases, with 14 bases left between them. Germline-derived CDR1 and CDR2 are MDHEN and SYDVKM. The CDR3 DNA is TGTGCCAGCAGTCCGTCGGACCAAATCTACGAGCAGTACTTC. It yields the protein CASSPSDQIYEQYF.

The sample holds many counts of this clonotype. V usage is TRBV20-1 and J usage is TRBJ2-5; D is uncertain. The CDR3 spans 12 residues. The germline V gene encodes CDR1 DFQATT and CDR2 SNEGSKA (reference sequence). V was cut by 3 bases and J by 5 bases, with 10 bases left in between. The DNA for the CDR3 is TGCAGTGCTAGGGGGATCCGGGAGACCCAGTACTTC. Translation: CSARGIRETQYF.

A few counts support this clonotype. The V and J genes are TRBV30 and TRBJ1-2, with a tentative D call TRBD1 (6 bases). This CDR3 comprises 13 residues. Germline CDR1 reads GTSNPN; CDR2 reads SVGIG (reference sequence). Trimming pared 2 bases from V and 7 bases from J, leaving 14 bases between. The CDR3 DNA sequence: TGTGCCTGGAGTCGGGGGGCGACGGGTGGCTACACCTTC. Translated, it gives CAWSRGATGGYTF. Full variable domain (remainder filled in from reference TRBV30 and TRBJ1-2): SQTIHQWPATLVQPVGSPLSLECTVEGTSNPNLYWYRQAAGRGLQLLFYSVGIGQISSEVPQNLSASRPQDRQFILSSKKLLLSDSGFYLCAWSRGATGGYTFGSGTRLTVV.

This clonotype has ten or more counts. The chain couples TRBV2 to TRBJ2-2; D not resolved. The CDR3 runs 15 residues. The germline CDR1 and CDR2 sequences are SNHLY and FYNNEI. V lost 2 bases and J 1 base, leaving 8 bases between the germline ends. The CDR3 loop reads CASSERVLNTGELFF. The CDR3 coding sequence is TGTGCCAGCAGTGAACGGGTCCTGAACACCGGGGAGCTGTTTTTT.

This clonotype was counted ten times or more. J is TRBJ2-7 and V is TRBV16, with D uncertain. Germline CDR1 reads KGHSY; CDR2 reads FQNENV. Deletions cut 1 base from V and 6 bases from J, with 10 bases between. There are 13 residues in the CDR3. The CDR3 bases are TGTGCCAGCAGCCAATTTGGGAACAGCGAGCAGTACTTC. Protein product: CASSQFGNSEQYF.

This clonotype was picked up many times. The chain has TRBV3-1 and TRBJ2-7, with 7 nucleotides matching TRBD1. The CDR3 covers 15 residues. The J segment lost 2 bases and the V segment lost 3 bases, leaving 7 bases of the junction unmatched. Germline CDR1 LGHDT, CDR2 YNNKEL (reference sequence). CDR3 residues: CASSHAGTAAYEQYF. The CDR3 DNA reads as TGTGCCAGCAGCCACGCCGGGACAGCCGCCTACGAGCAGTACTTC.

This chain uses TRBV28 with TRBJ2-1; 16 bases are a match to TRBD2. CDR3 size: 19 residues. The germline CDR1 and CDR2 sequences are MDHEN and SYDVKM. J lost 0 bases, V lost 5 bases, and 7 bases had no gene match. The CDR3 coding sequence is TGTGCCAGCAGTGGGGAGGGACTAGCGGGAGGGAGCTCCTACAATGAGCAGTTCTTC. This sequence encodes CASSGEGLAGGSSYNEQFF.